This T cell receptor (beta chain) was retrieved from a study of beta chain features in type 1 diabetes. Sorted CD4+ subsets: naive, central memory, regulatory, stem cell-like memory (CD45RO/CCR7/CD25/CD127/CD95/CD27 panel). Each sorted population was over 98% pure. Comments on this clone: Its target is unknown.

General study results and limits: In all four CD4+ subsets, TCRB CDR3 length was significantly, moderately reduced in type 1 diabetes. When cDNA is sequenced, cells with high TCR expression could be over-represented.

The CDR3 length is 19 residues. Every bit of the isolated RNA underwent reverse transcription, so sequencing read expressed TCRB transcripts. Only in-frame clones appear in the TCRdb table, and some are missing; sequencing was by immunoSEQ multiplex PCR. The sample includes some 26,000 clones, about 70% of them seen just once. V usage is TRBV21-1 and J usage is TRBJ1-3; whether TRBD1, the table's D call, matches the DNA was not checked. TRBV21-1 is given as a pseudogene. This sequence was found in a woman aged 40 to 55 with type 1 diabetes. Sequenced: stem cell memory CD4+ T cells from blood. The CDR3 loop reads CASSKEARGQDPSGNTIYF. The CDR3, as DNA: TGTGCCAGCAGCAAAGAAGCCAGGGGTCAGGACCCCTCTGGAAACACCATATATTTT.